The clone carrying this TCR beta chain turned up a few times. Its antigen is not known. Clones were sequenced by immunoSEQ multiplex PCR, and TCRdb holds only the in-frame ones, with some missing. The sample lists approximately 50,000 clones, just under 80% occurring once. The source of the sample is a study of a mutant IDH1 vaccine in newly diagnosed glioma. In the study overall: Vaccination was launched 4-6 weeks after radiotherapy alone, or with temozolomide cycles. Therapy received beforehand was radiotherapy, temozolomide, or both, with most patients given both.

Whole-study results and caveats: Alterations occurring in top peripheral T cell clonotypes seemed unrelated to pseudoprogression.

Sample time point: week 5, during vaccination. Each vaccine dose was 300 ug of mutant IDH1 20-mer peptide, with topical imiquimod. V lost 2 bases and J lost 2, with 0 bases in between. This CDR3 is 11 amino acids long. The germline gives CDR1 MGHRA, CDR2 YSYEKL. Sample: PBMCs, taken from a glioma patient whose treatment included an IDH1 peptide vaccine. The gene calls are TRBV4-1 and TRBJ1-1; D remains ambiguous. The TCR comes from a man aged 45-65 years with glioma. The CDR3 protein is CASSQNTEAFF. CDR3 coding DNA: TGCGCCAGCAGCCAAAACACTGAAGCTTTCTTT.